The 10 T cell receptor beta chains below were found in one sample sequenced in a study of control samples from healthy donors and cancer patients. Libraries were prepared by immunoSEQ multiplex PCR; TCRdb keeps only in-frame clonotypes and omits some of them. The sample yields about 53,000 clones, about nine tenths seen once. What was sequenced was PBMCs. The receptors originated from a man in his sixties with head and neck cancer.

This sequence joins TRBV27 and TRBJ2-7, with 12 bases matching TRBD1. V was pared by 2 bases and J by 4 bases, with 15 bases of the junction left unmatched. In germline, CDR1 is MNHEY, CDR2 SMNVEV (reference sequence). The CDR3 runs to 19 residues. The CDR3 reads CASSLSRDRGLPDRYEQYF. The CDR3 region has the DNA TGTGCCAGCAGTTTAAGCCGGGACAGGGGGCTCCCCGACCGTTACGAGCAGTACTTC.

The chain recombines TRBV19 with TRBJ2-5; 8 bases are a match to TRBD2. V dropped 3 bases and J dropped 0; count of bases not matched to a gene: 3. This CDR3 has 15 residues. Germline V gene data show CDR1 as LNHDA and CDR2 as SQIVND (reference sequence). CDR3 DNA: TGTGCCAGTAGTATCGGGGGGGGATACCAAGAGACCCAGTACTTC. Amino acid sequence: CASSIGGGYQETQYF.

The V call is TRBV20-1, the J call TRBJ1-2, with D maybe TRBD1 (5 bases). The V gene lost 1 base and the J gene lost 14 bases, with 14 bases spanning the gap. Germline V gene data show CDR1 as DFQATT and CDR2 as SNEGSKA (reference sequence). The CDR3 extends over 11 amino acids. The CDR3 DNA reads as TGCAGTGCTAGAGGGAGGGGCCGGGGGACCTTC. Amino acid sequence: CSARGRGRGTF.

The rearrangement links TRBV29-1 to TRBJ2-7; D ambiguous. V lost 1 base, J lost 7 bases, and 8 bases lay in between. Germline assignment: CDR1 SQVTM and CDR2 ANQGSEA. This CDR3 comprises 11 residues. CDR3 sequence: CSVEVWEEQYF. For the CDR3, the DNA is TGCAGCGTTGAAGTTTGGGAAGAGCAGTACTTC.

The chain combines TRBV6-5 with TRBJ2-7, with D possibly called TRBD1 or TRBD2 (6 bases each). With 5 bases removed from V and 2 bases from J, the gap between germline ends came to 16 bases. In germline, CDR1 is MNHEY, CDR2 SVGAGI. This CDR3 has 15 amino acids. For the CDR3, the DNA is TGTGCCAGCAGTCGACTGGGGGGCGCCCCCTACGAGCAGTACTTC. This sequence encodes CASSRLGGAPYEQYF.

The rearrangement joins TRBV6-5 to TRBJ1-6; no clear D gene. V dropped 0 bases and J dropped 3 bases, with 9 bases sitting between them. This CDR3 has 16 amino acids. The germline gives CDR1 MNHEY, CDR2 SVGAGI. DNA of the CDR3: TGTGCCAGCAGTTACTCCGGCAGGAGCTATAATTCACCCCTCCACTTT. It encodes CASSYSGRSYNSPLHF.

This chain uses TRBV19 with TRBJ1-2; D not resolved. Germline V gene lookup returns CDR1 LNHDA and CDR2 SQIVND (reference sequence). V lost 7 bases, J lost 4 bases, and 13 bases lay in between. The CDR3 length is 13 residues. CDR3 nucleotide sequence: TGTGCCAGTAACTCCGGGATCCTCTATGGCTACACCTTC. Its protein is CASNSGILYGYTF.

The chain couples TRBV28 to TRBJ1-2; a possible D gene is TRBD1 (6 bases). Germline V CDR1 and CDR2: MDHEN, SYDVKM. The CDR3 has 14 residues. Trimming took off 6 bases at V and 1 base at J, with 12 bases between the two ends. In nucleotides, the CDR3 is TGTGCCAGCAGCAAAAGGGGGAGTAACTATGGCTACACCTTC. It translates to CASSKRGSNYGYTF.

The chain carries TRBV29-1 and TRBJ1-2, with 9 bases identical to TRBD1. V was clipped by 4 bases and J by 5 bases; unmatched bases: 8. The CDR3 runs to 14 residues. Germline V gene sequence: CDR1 SQVTM, CDR2 ANQGSEA. CDR3 protein: CSVGQQGAEYGYTF. As DNA, the CDR3 is TGCAGCGTTGGTCAACAGGGGGCAGAGTATGGCTACACCTTC.

CDR3 loop: CASSPPGTSVGEQFF. CDR3 in DNA: TGTGCCAGCAGCCCCCCCGGGACTAGTGTCGGTGAGCAGTTCTTC. The J gene is TRBJ2-1, the V gene TRBV7-3; 8 bases map to TRBD2. After removal of 5 bases from V and 9 bases from J, the junction contained 12 bases not matched to a gene. Germline V gene data show CDR1 as SGHTA and CDR2 as FQGTGA. This CDR3 comprises 15 residues.